The rows below give T cell receptor beta chains drawn from one sample of a study of shared clonotypes between healthy human individuals. Generated by immunoSEQ multiplex PCR, the TCRdb table keeps only in-frame clones and is missing some. The profile shows about 610,000 clones, 95% to 98% of them singletons. Sequences were obtained from naive CD4+ T cells sorted from blood. These receptors were collected from a woman aged 25-40 years in good health. Both conserved end residues are trimmed from each CDR3. Fields, in order: J gene, V gene, CDR3 protein.

TRBJ1-1 | TRBV5-4 | ASSLDLTGVSEAF
TRBJ2-2 | TRBV28 | ASRLPNTGELF
TRBJ1-2 | TRBV6-1 | ASSEVGGYGYT
TRBJ2-5 | TRBV18 | ASSPRPGVEGETQY
TRBJ2-1 | TRBV6-5 | ASSYSITSGAVF
TRBJ2-5 | TRBV30 | AWSVELGMGETQY
TRBJ2-1 | TRBV28 | ASSLFSGPSSYNEQF
TRBJ1-2 | TRBV13 | ASSPSYNYGYT
TRBJ2-1 | TRBV7-2 | ASSLDRGQVGNEQF
TRBJ1-2 | TRBV28 | ASSLAGARGYT
TRBJ2-7 | TRBV6-5 | ASSYSASGKYEQY
TRBJ2-7 | TRBV7-2 | ASSLGQAVYEQY
TRBJ2-2 | TRBV5-1 | ASSLGTGYNTGELF
TRBJ1-2 | TRBV5-4 | ASSSRQTTNYGYT
TRBJ2-7 | TRBV29-1 | SVPTTSGDYEQY
TRBJ1-5 | TRBV27 | ASSLRADISNQPQH